The T cell receptor beta chain under discussion was sequenced for a study of cytomegalovirus exposure and HLA in healthy donors. Donors were ostensibly healthy at sampling, although undocumented immune exposures were probable. Trimming cost V 4 bases and J 1 base; bases outside gene matches: 12. Looked up from germline, CDR1 is SGHRS and CDR2 is YFSETQ. This CDR3 is built from 17 residues. Study conclusions and caveats: The analysis excluded some indistinguishable V segments, including TRBV6-2 and TRBV6-3. In terms of immune exposure information, only CMV serostatus was available.

The PCR had 60 Vbeta and 13 Jbeta primers. In the authors' workflow: Later work found approximately 80 million unique TCR beta chains, with approximately 12 million shared. Here immunoSEQ multiplex PCR was the method, and the copy in TCRdb shows in-frame clones only, minus some. Clone size and the V and J calls come from that table; the DNA yielded D and trimming. The table includes approximately 160,000 clones, more than 70% detected once. In regard to this clone: No antigen is known for it.

V usage is TRBV5-1 and J usage is TRBJ2-5, with TRBD1 matching 8 bases. The sample comprised PBMCs. This receptor was obtained from a woman aged 45 to 65 in good health and CMV-seropositive. CDR3: CASSHGTGTVIQETQYF. The CDR3 DNA is TGCGCCAGCAGCCACGGGACAGGCACAGTAATCCAAGAGACCCAGTACTTC. The whole variable domain, filled in from reference TRBV5-1 and TRBJ2-5, reads KAGVTQTPRYLIKTRGQQVTLSCSPISGHRSVSWYQQTPGQGLQFLFEYFSETQRNKGNFPGRFSGRQFSNSRSEMNVSTLELGDSALYLCASSHGTGTVIQETQYFGPGTRLLVL.